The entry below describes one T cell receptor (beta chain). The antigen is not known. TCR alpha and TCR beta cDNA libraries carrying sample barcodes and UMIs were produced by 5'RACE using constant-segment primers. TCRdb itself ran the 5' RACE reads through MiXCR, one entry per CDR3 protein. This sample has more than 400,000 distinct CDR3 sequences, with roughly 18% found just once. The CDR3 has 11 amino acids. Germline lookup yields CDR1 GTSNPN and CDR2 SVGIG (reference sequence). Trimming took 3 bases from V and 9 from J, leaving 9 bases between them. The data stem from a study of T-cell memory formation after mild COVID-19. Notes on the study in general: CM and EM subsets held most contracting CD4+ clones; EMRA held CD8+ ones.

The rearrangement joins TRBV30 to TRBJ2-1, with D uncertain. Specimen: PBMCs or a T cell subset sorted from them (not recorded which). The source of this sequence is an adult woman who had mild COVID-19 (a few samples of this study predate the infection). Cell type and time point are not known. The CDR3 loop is CAWSQLGEQFF. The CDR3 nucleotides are TGTGCCTGGAGCCAACTGGGTGAGCAGTTCTTC. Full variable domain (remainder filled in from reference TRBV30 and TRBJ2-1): SQTIHQWPATLVQPVGSPLSLECTVEGTSNPNLYWYRQAAGRGLQLLFYSVGIGQISSEVPQNLSASRPQDRQFILSSKKLLLSDSGFYLCAWSQLGEQFFGPGTRLTVL.